This TCR beta chain was retrieved from a study of T cells in Graves' hyperthyroidism and ophthalmopathy. Findings and limits, study-wide: The model made its ophthalmopathy prediction, and onset followed a median around 6.9 months later.

Patients between 18 and 65 years old had hyperthyroidism, newly diagnosed and lasting under 2 months. Germline assignment: CDR1 ENHRY and CDR2 SYGVKD. The CDR3 totals 18 residues. Trimming at V came to 7 bases and at J to 2 bases, leaving 10 bases not matched to a gene. Many counts were recorded for this clonotype. What it binds is unknown. Amplified TCR beta CDR3 regions derived from RNA transcripts. During a first-round RT-PCR of the TCR CDR3, the HTBI primer set was used. TCRdb re-called the multiplex PCR reads with MiXCR, one entry per CDR3 protein. The sample lists about 690,000 distinct CDR3 sequences, approximately 15% seen once, with about 14% in the top ten.

The source material was blood. The V gene is TRBV10-3, the J gene TRBJ2-1; 14 nucleotides align to TRBD2. The sequence was collected from a man aged 45-60 years with Graves' hyperthyroidism. CDR3 DNA: TGTGCCATCACCCAGACTAGCGGGAGGGCCATTACCTACAATGAGCAGTTCTTC. Translating gives CAITQTSGRAITYNEQFF.